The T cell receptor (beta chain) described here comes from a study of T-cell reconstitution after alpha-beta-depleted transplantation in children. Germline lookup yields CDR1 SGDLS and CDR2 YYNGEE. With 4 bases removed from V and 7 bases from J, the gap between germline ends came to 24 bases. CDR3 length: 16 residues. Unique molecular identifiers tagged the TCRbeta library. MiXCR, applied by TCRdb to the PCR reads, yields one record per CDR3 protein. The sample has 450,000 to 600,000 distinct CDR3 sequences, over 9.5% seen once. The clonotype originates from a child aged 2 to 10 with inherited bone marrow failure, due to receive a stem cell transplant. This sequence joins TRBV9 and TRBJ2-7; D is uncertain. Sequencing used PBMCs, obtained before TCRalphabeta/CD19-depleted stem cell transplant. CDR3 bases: TGTGCCAGCAGCCCCCGTGCAGCAGGAACCAAATGGGAGCAGTACTTC. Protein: CASSPRAAGTKWEQYF.